Listed below are T cell receptor beta chains from one sample, sequenced in a study of T cell responses to AZD1222 COVID-19 vaccine. Libraries were prepared by immunoSEQ multiplex PCR; TCRdb keeps only in-frame clonotypes and omits some of them. The sample contains under 150,000 clones, around 90% of which appear only once. Sequencing was performed on peripheral blood, taken on day 0 of AZD1222 vaccination. The receptors were sampled from an adult in good health. The CDR3 runs from the conserved cysteine through the conserved F or W. Each record gives: J gene, V gene, D gene, clone size, CDR3 DNA, CDR3 protein. D genes are given only for firm matches. A row's size may be missing; if present it is once, few, many or a size class.

J gene: TRBJ2-5; V gene: TRBV3-1/TRBV3-2; D gene: TRBD1; clone size: .; CDR3 DNA: TGTGCCAGCAGCCCGACACCACCAGGGGGCTTGGGGGAGACCCAGTACTTC; CDR3 protein: CASSPTPPGGLGETQYF
J gene: TRBJ1-2; V gene: TRBV27; D gene: TRBD1; clone size: .; CDR3 DNA: TGTGCCAGCGCGGAGCAGGGGGCCCACTATGGCTACACCTTC; CDR3 protein: CASAEQGAHYGYTF
J gene: TRBJ2-3; V gene: TRBV2; D gene: .; clone size: .; CDR3 DNA: TGTGCCAGCAGTGAATCCCACAGGTCAGATACGCAGTATTTT; CDR3 protein: CASSESHRSDTQYF
J gene: TRBJ2-1; V gene: TRBV6-5; D gene: .; clone size: .; CDR3 DNA: TGTGCCAGCACCACCCAGGGCAATGAGCAGTTCTTC; CDR3 protein: CASTTQGNEQFF
J gene: TRBJ1-2; V gene: TRBV3-1/TRBV3-2; D gene: .; clone size: .; CDR3 DNA: TGTGCCAGCAGCCAAGTCGGTTACCCACGCTATGGCTACACCTTC; CDR3 protein: CASSQVGYPRYGYTF
J gene: TRBJ1-1; V gene: TRBV11-2; D gene: .; clone size: .; CDR3 DNA: TGTGCCAGCAGCTTAGGCACTGAAGCTTTCTTT; CDR3 protein: CASSLGTEAFF
J gene: TRBJ1-5; V gene: TRBV3-1/TRBV3-2; D gene: .; clone size: .; CDR3 DNA: TGTGCCAGCAGCCAAACAGGGCTCGGCAATCAGCCCCAGCATTTT; CDR3 protein: CASSQTGLGNQPQHF
J gene: TRBJ2-5; V gene: TRBV20-1; D gene: TRBD2; clone size: .; CDR3 DNA: TGCAGTGCAGGGACTAGCGGTCCCCAGTACTTC; CDR3 protein: CSAGTSGPQYF
J gene: TRBJ1-3; V gene: TRBV3-1/TRBV3-2; D gene: TRBD1; clone size: .; CDR3 DNA: TGTGCCAGCAGCCAAGGGGGGGGGACAGGAGGAACTGGAAACACCATATATTTT; CDR3 protein: CASSQGGGTGGTGNTIYF
J gene: TRBJ1-2; V gene: TRBV6-5; D gene: TRBD1; clone size: .; CDR3 DNA: TGTGCCAGCATTAGACAGGGAGGTACTCGGGGCTACACCTTC; CDR3 protein: CASIRQGGTRGYTF
J gene: TRBJ1-5; V gene: TRBV5-1; D gene: .; clone size: .; CDR3 DNA: TGCGCCAGCAGCTTGGTAGGGGGCAATCAGCCCCAGCATTTT; CDR3 protein: CASSLVGGNQPQHF
J gene: TRBJ2-5; V gene: TRBV7-9; D gene: .; clone size: .; CDR3 DNA: TGTGCCAGCAGCTTAGCAGGACCGCAAGAGACCCAGTACTTC; CDR3 protein: CASSLAGPQETQYF
J gene: TRBJ2-7; V gene: TRBV20-1; D gene: .; clone size: .; CDR3 DNA: TGCAGTGCTAGTCCGTTTCTTGGCGAGCAGTACTTC; CDR3 protein: CSASPFLGEQYF
J gene: TRBJ1-3; V gene: TRBV14; D gene: TRBD1; clone size: .; CDR3 DNA: TGTGCCAGCAGCCAGGGGCTCCGGGGACAGAGAGGAAACACCATATATTTT; CDR3 protein: CASSQGLRGQRGNTIYF
J gene: TRBJ2-1; V gene: TRBV2; D gene: TRBD1; clone size: .; CDR3 DNA: TGTGCCAGCGGAGCATCACAGGGGTACGGCAATGAGCAGTTCTTC; CDR3 protein: CASGASQGYGNEQFF
J gene: TRBJ2-5; V gene: TRBV7-4; D gene: TRBD1; clone size: .; CDR3 DNA: TGTGCCAGCAGCTATGAGCAGCCGGGACAGGGGGCGGTAGAGACCCAGTACTTC; CDR3 protein: CASSYEQPGQGAVETQYF
J gene: TRBJ2-3; V gene: TRBV18; D gene: .; clone size: .; CDR3 DNA: TGTGCCAGTTGGCGAAGGGCAGATACGCAGTATTTT; CDR3 protein: CASWRRADTQYF
J gene: TRBJ2-3; V gene: TRBV7-2; D gene: .; clone size: .; CDR3 DNA: TGTGCCAGCAGCTTAGGGGGGTCTAGCGGCACAGATACGCAGTATTTT; CDR3 protein: CASSLGGSSGTDTQYF
J gene: TRBJ1-6; V gene: TRBV10-3; D gene: .; clone size: .; CDR3 DNA: TGTGCCATCAGCCTCACCGACAGCCCAAATTCACCCCTCCACTTT; CDR3 protein: CAISLTDSPNSPLHF
J gene: TRBJ2-7; V gene: TRBV18; D gene: .; clone size: .; CDR3 DNA: TGTGCCAGCTCACCACCGCTGTATTACGAGCAGTACTTC; CDR3 protein: CASSPPLYYEQYF
J gene: TRBJ2-1; V gene: TRBV9; D gene: .; clone size: .; CDR3 DNA: TGTGCCAGCAGCGTAGTTGGCAGGGCAGATGAGCAGTTCTTC; CDR3 protein: CASSVVGRADEQFF
J gene: TRBJ2-2; V gene: TRBV5-4; D gene: TRBD2; clone size: .; CDR3 DNA: TGTGCCAGCAGTCCAGGGACTAGCGGTACCGGGGAGCTGTTTTTT; CDR3 protein: CASSPGTSGTGELFF
J gene: TRBJ2-1; V gene: TRBV4-2; D gene: TRBD1; clone size: .; CDR3 DNA: TGTGCCAGCGCTCCGGGACAGGGGAGCGACAATGAGCAGTTCTTC; CDR3 protein: CASAPGQGSDNEQFF
J gene: TRBJ2-7; V gene: TRBV10-3; D gene: TRBD1; clone size: .; CDR3 DNA: TGTGCCATCAGTGAGTCGGGACAGGAACCCGAGCAGTACTTC; CDR3 protein: CAISESGQEPEQYF
J gene: TRBJ1-5; V gene: TRBV7-8; D gene: .; clone size: few; CDR3 DNA: TGTGCCAGCACCCTTGGGGTAGGGGGTTCCCCTTATAGCAATCAGCCCCAGCATTTT; CDR3 protein: CASTLGVGGSPYSNQPQHF
J gene: TRBJ1-4; V gene: TRBV3-1/TRBV3-2; D gene: TRBD1; clone size: .; CDR3 DNA: TGTGCCAGCAGCCAAGAGGGGGGCCGGACAGGGAAGTTCGGAAAACTGTTTTTT; CDR3 protein: CASSQEGGRTGKFGKLFF
J gene: TRBJ1-1; V gene: TRBV10-3; D gene: .; clone size: once; CDR3 DNA: TGTGCCATCAGTGAGAGGTTTGGGGGGAACACTGAAGCTTTCTTT; CDR3 protein: CAISERFGGNTEAFF
J gene: TRBJ2-4; V gene: TRBV9; D gene: .; clone size: .; CDR3 DNA: TGTGCCAGCAGCGTAGGGCCCAAAACCGCCAAAAACATTCAGTACTTC; CDR3 protein: CASSVGPKTAKNIQYF
J gene: TRBJ2-3; V gene: TRBV24-1; D gene: .; clone size: .; CDR3 DNA: TGTGCCACCAACAGTGGGGACACAGATACGCAGTATTTT; CDR3 protein: CATNSGDTDTQYF
J gene: TRBJ1-4; V gene: TRBV2; D gene: .; clone size: once; CDR3 DNA: TGTGCCAGCAGTGAAGGCTTTAGGGATGAAAAACTGTTTTTT; CDR3 protein: CASSEGFRDEKLFF
J gene: TRBJ1-1; V gene: TRBV5-1; D gene: .; clone size: once; CDR3 DNA: TGCGCCAGCAGCCCCCCCAGAGCGGGAGGCACTGAAGCTTTCTTT; CDR3 protein: CASSPPRAGGTEAFF
J gene: TRBJ1-1; V gene: TRBV25-1; D gene: .; clone size: .; CDR3 DNA: TGTGCCAGCAGTGAATCATCGAGGGGCCTCGGTGAAGCTTTCTTT; CDR3 protein: CASSESSRGLGEAFF
J gene: TRBJ2-6; V gene: TRBV6-5; D gene: .; clone size: .; CDR3 DNA: TGTGCCAGCTCTGGGGCCAACGTCCTGACTTTC; CDR3 protein: CASSGANVLTF
J gene: TRBJ1-4; V gene: TRBV5-6; D gene: .; clone size: .; CDR3 DNA: TGTGCCAGCAGCTTGGTCGGGGCAGATAATGAAAAACTGTTTTTT; CDR3 protein: CASSLVGADNEKLFF
J gene: TRBJ1-5; V gene: TRBV4-1; D gene: .; clone size: .; CDR3 DNA: TGCGCCAGCAGCCCGGGCCTTAGCAATCAGCCCCAGCATTTT; CDR3 protein: CASSPGLSNQPQHF
J gene: TRBJ1-5; V gene: TRBV6-2/TRBV6-3; D gene: .; clone size: .; CDR3 DNA: TGTGCCAGCAGTTACGGATCCTTGGGCAATCAGCCCCAGCATTTT; CDR3 protein: CASSYGSLGNQPQHF
J gene: TRBJ1-6; V gene: TRBV6-1; D gene: .; clone size: .; CDR3 DNA: TGTGCCAGCACCCCCGGCAGTTCACCCCTCCACTTT; CDR3 protein: CASTPGSSPLHF
J gene: TRBJ1-2; V gene: TRBV7-6; D gene: .; clone size: .; CDR3 DNA: TGTGCCAGCAGCCCAGGCCCCCAGGGGTATGGGAACTATGGCTACACCTTC; CDR3 protein: CASSPGPQGYGNYGYTF
J gene: TRBJ2-3; V gene: TRBV6-5; D gene: TRBD1; clone size: few; CDR3 DNA: TGTGCCAGCAGTTACGGGACAGGTCCCACAGATACGCAGTATTTT; CDR3 protein: CASSYGTGPTDTQYF
J gene: TRBJ2-6; V gene: TRBV19; D gene: .; clone size: .; CDR3 DNA: TGTGCCAGTAGTATCTCAGGGCTTTACTCTGGGGCCAACGTCCTGACTTTC; CDR3 protein: CASSISGLYSGANVLTF
J gene: TRBJ1-5; V gene: TRBV27; D gene: .; clone size: .; CDR3 DNA: TGTGCCAGCCCCTGGGGGGATTATAATAGCAATCAGCCCCAGCATTTT; CDR3 protein: CASPWGDYNSNQPQHF
J gene: TRBJ1-4; V gene: TRBV7-9; D gene: .; clone size: .; CDR3 DNA: TGTGCCAGCAGCTCCACTACGGTGCAGGACGCAACTAATGAAAAACTGTTTTTT; CDR3 protein: CASSSTTVQDATNEKLFF
J gene: TRBJ2-7; V gene: TRBV2; D gene: .; clone size: .; CDR3 DNA: TGTGCCAGCAGGGACGGACGGATAGGCGAGCAGTACTTC; CDR3 protein: CASRDGRIGEQYF
J gene: TRBJ1-2; V gene: TRBV7-2; D gene: .; clone size: .; CDR3 DNA: TGTGCCAGCAGCTTATCCCTCCAGGGTGGGGAATACACCTTC; CDR3 protein: CASSLSLQGGEYTF
J gene: TRBJ2-5; V gene: TRBV6-5; D gene: .; clone size: .; CDR3 DNA: TGTGCCAGCAGGCCTCCTTTCCTTGGGGAGACCCAGTACTTC; CDR3 protein: CASRPPFLGETQYF
J gene: TRBJ1-4; V gene: TRBV6-1; D gene: .; clone size: .; CDR3 DNA: TGTGCCAGCAGTGAACAGCCAGGAGGGGAAAAACTGTTTTTT; CDR3 protein: CASSEQPGGEKLFF
J gene: TRBJ2-5; V gene: TRBV18; D gene: TRBD2; clone size: .; CDR3 DNA: TGTGCCAGCTCACCACGCGGGGGGGACCAAGAGACCCAGTACTTC; CDR3 protein: CASSPRGGDQETQYF
J gene: TRBJ1-1; V gene: TRBV19; D gene: TRBD1; clone size: .; CDR3 DNA: TGTGCCAGTATCTCCCCTAGACAGGGCAACACTGAAGCTTTCTTT; CDR3 protein: CASISPRQGNTEAFF
J gene: TRBJ1-2; V gene: TRBV6-4; D gene: .; clone size: .; CDR3 DNA: TGTGCCAGCAGTGACTCTTCCTGGGGTCCCTATGGCTACACCTTC; CDR3 protein: CASSDSSWGPYGYTF
J gene: TRBJ1-5; V gene: TRBV6-2/TRBV6-3; D gene: TRBD1; clone size: .; CDR3 DNA: TGTGCCAGCAGTTACTCAACACAGGGGTTTAACAATCAGCCCCAGCATTTT; CDR3 protein: CASSYSTQGFNNQPQHF
J gene: TRBJ1-6; V gene: TRBV3-1/TRBV3-2; D gene: TRBD1; clone size: .; CDR3 DNA: TGTGCCAGCAGCCAAATCGGGCAGGGGGATAATTCACCCCTCCACTTT; CDR3 protein: CASSQIGQGDNSPLHF
J gene: TRBJ1-3; V gene: TRBV6-6; D gene: TRBD1; clone size: .; CDR3 DNA: TGTGCCAGCAGTCCCTCCCGACGGGCCGTGACAGGGGGCTCTGGAAACACCATATATTTT; CDR3 protein: CASSPSRRAVTGGSGNTIYF
J gene: TRBJ1-5; V gene: TRBV19; D gene: .; clone size: .; CDR3 DNA: TGTGCCAGTACTGGGTGGGAATTTCTGGGTGGCCAGCCCCAGCATTTT; CDR3 protein: CASTGWEFLGGQPQHF
J gene: TRBJ1-1; V gene: TRBV7-6; D gene: .; clone size: .; CDR3 DNA: TGTGCCAGCAGCTTAGAAGCTGGGGGACCGGGCATGAACACTGAAGCTTTCTTT; CDR3 protein: CASSLEAGGPGMNTEAFF
J gene: TRBJ2-5; V gene: TRBV11-3; D gene: .; clone size: once; CDR3 DNA: TGTGCCAGCAGCGGAGGGGAAGAGACCCAGTACTTC; CDR3 protein: CASSGGEETQYF
J gene: TRBJ1-1; V gene: TRBV5-1; D gene: TRBD1; clone size: .; CDR3 DNA: TGCGCCAGCAGCGTGGGACAGAGAAACACTGAAGCTTTCTTT; CDR3 protein: CASSVGQRNTEAFF
J gene: TRBJ2-6; V gene: TRBV6-4; D gene: TRBD2; clone size: .; CDR3 DNA: TGTGCCAGCAGTGACTTAGCGGGCTCTGGGGCCAACGTCCTGACTTTC; CDR3 protein: CASSDLAGSGANVLTF